Included here is one TCR beta chain sequence, with context. This clone was counted at least ten times. What antigen it recognizes has not been identified. No base-level quality is on record; no much larger clone is a single base apart. No patient had received any treatment before thyroid surgery. Using T-cell receptor beta sequencing, the researchers looked back retrospectively at clinical samples from patients, gathered between about 2012 and 2018. The record originates from a study of metastatic and nonmetastatic thyroid tumors (dated by TCRdb to about 2020). Study-wide context: The researchers compared repertoires between peripheral blood samples and tumor or nodule tissue samples from patients with malignant or benign thyroid disease.

Library preparation employed PCR. TCRdb shows the sequencer as Illumina HiSeq 4000. The TCR beta-chain CDR3 region of each patient was profiled by high-throughput sequencing. Concerning the study's data processing: Drawing on CDR3 differences between clinicopathological groups, the researchers built a classifier meant to tell apart patients with distant-metastatic papillary thyroid cancer. The Shannon index was used to measure repertoire diversity, and the Morisita-Horn index was used to measure how similar tumor and blood repertoires were. TCRdb applied fastp at Q25 and MiXCR to the public reads, then kept only in-frame beta chains. The V and J calls were determined by TCRdb, not by the authors. Recorded for this sample are about 70,000 clones; 15% to 20% of them occurred a single time. More than 10% of the sample belongs to the ten largest clones. V drops 7 bases and J drops 3 bases, leaving 19 bases in between. The CDR3 goes from the cysteine to the phenylalanine over 14 residues. CDR3 DNA is the only sequence kept; it has 42 bases, read in frame from the first base. Reading the germline V gene (reference sequence) gives CDR1 DFQATT and CDR2 SNEGSKA.

Study-wide findings and limitations: In both blood and tumor samples, TCR beta diversity was reported to be significantly higher in malignant tumors than in benign nodules.

Rearrangement joined TRBV20-1 to TRBJ2-7; the D gene is possibly TRBD1 or TRBD2, with 6 bases matching each. The TCR was taken from a female donor with papillary thyroid cancer or a benign thyroid nodule (not recorded which). Some clones in this sample may be carry-over from other donors' samples. Sequencing was carried out using blood. The CDR3 reads as follows: CSVNKGGEGYEQYF. The nucleotides are TGCAGTGTAAACAAGGGGGGTGAGGGCTACGAGCAGTACTTC.